A single sample gave rise to the 22 T cell receptor beta chains below, sequenced in a study of early stage breast cancer tumors. Assay used: immunoSEQ multiplex PCR; TCRdb lists only in-frame clones, some missing. The table includes some 30,000 clones, 70% to 90% detected once. The sequenced sample consisted of blood. The origin of the receptors is a person aged 45-60 years with breast cancer.

A few counts support this clone. The rearrangement uses TRBV25-1 and TRBJ2-1; perhaps TRBD1 as D (5 bases). Per the germline V gene, CDR1 is MGHDK and CDR2 is SYGVNS. The ends were cut back, 9 bases at V and 3 bases at J, with 12 bases in the middle. The CDR3 loop spans 13 amino acids. CDR3 sequence: CASPRALYNEQFF. The CDR3 DNA reads TGTGCCAGTCCCAGGGCCCTCTACAATGAGCAGTTCTTC.

The rearrangement links TRBV5-6 to TRBJ1-1, with D perhaps TRBD1 (5 bases). The CDR3 contains 12 residues. V lost 0 bases and J lost 11, with 11 bases in between. The germline V gene encodes CDR1 SGHDT and CDR2 YYEEEE. DNA of the CDR3: TGTGCCAGCAGCTTGGGGGGGGAGGTGGCTTTCTTT. As protein: CASSLGGEVAFF.

The J gene is TRBJ1-4, the V gene TRBV4-2, with 11 bases lining up with TRBD1. This CDR3 region has 19 residues. Germline CDR1 reads LGHNA; CDR2 reads YNFKEQ. Trimming took 0 bases from V and 0 from J; bases not matched to a gene: 6. The CDR3 sequence is CASSQEGTGGFSTNEKLFF. The CDR3 coding sequence is TGTGCCAGCAGCCAAGAAGGGACAGGGGGTTTTTCAACTAATGAAAAACTGTTTTTT.

CDR3 sequence reads: CASAEGTGTALNEQFF. The CDR3 coding sequence is TGTGCCAGTGCGGAGGGCACCGGGACAGCACTCAATGAGCAGTTCTTC. The chain couples TRBV19 to TRBJ2-1; the D gene is possibly TRBD1 (7 bases). The CDR3 is 16 residues long. Per the germline V gene, CDR1 is LNHDA and CDR2 is SQIVND (reference sequence). Trimming shortened V by 8 bases and J by 6 bases, and 23 bases separated the two germline ends.

CDR3: CASSLGQGKNTEAFF. In nucleotides, the CDR3 is TGTGCCAGCAGCTTAGGTCAGGGCAAGAACACTGAAGCTTTCTTT. The gene calls are TRBV7-3 and TRBJ1-1; maybe TRBD1 (5 bases). The CDR3 has 15 residues. The V gene's germline CDR1 is SGHTA and CDR2 FQGTGA. Trimming removed 2 bases from V and 1 base from J, with 11 bases in between. The full variable domain, its missing parts supplied by reference TRBV7-3 and TRBJ1-1, is GAGVSQTPSNKVTEKGKYVELRCDPISGHTALYWYRQSLGQGPEFLIYFQGTGAADDSGLPNDRFFAVRPEGSVSTLKIQRTERGDSAVYLCASSLGQGKNTEAFFGQGTRLTVV.

The V and J genes are TRBV5-6 and TRBJ1-4; 7 positions agree with TRBD1. The V segment lost 6 bases and the J segment 7 bases; nucleotides outside the gene matches: 9. Germline-derived CDR1 and CDR2 are SGHDT and YYEEEE. CDR3 length: 14 residues. CDR3 sequence reads: CASTIDRVGEKLFF. The DNA for the CDR3 is TGTGCCAGCACTATCGACAGGGTTGGTGAAAAACTGTTTTTT.

This clone was counted a single time. This rearrangement joins TRBV7-9 to TRBJ1-3, with 7 bases lining up with TRBD1. After removal of 1 base from V and 4 bases from J, the junction contained 4 bases not matched to a gene. The CDR3 consists of 15 residues. The V gene's germline CDR1 is SEHNR and CDR2 FQNEAQ (reference sequence). The CDR3 loop is CASSLEQGSGNTIYF. CDR3 nucleotide sequence: TGTGCCAGCAGCTTAGAACAGGGGAGCGGAAACACCATATATTTT.

The J gene is TRBJ2-6, the V gene TRBV5-4; D remains unclear. The CDR3 length is 14 residues. Trimming took 7 bases from V and 2 from J, leaving 10 bases between them. CDR1 SGHNT and CDR2 YYREEE come from the germline V gene (reference sequence). The CDR3 loop reads CASSLRTGANVLTF. CDR3 nucleotides: TGTGCCAGCTCCCTGAGGACTGGGGCCAACGTCCTGACTTTC.

The chain recombines TRBV27 with TRBJ2-3; D gene ambiguous. CDR1 is MNHEY, CDR2 SMNVEV, per germline (reference sequence). Trimming removed 5 bases at V and 8 bases at J, with 14 bases between. This CDR3 comprises 13 residues. The CDR3 protein is CASSLNKDATQYF. In nucleotides, the CDR3 is TGTGCCAGCAGTCTCAATAAGGATGCTACGCAGTATTTT.

This rearrangement joins TRBV5-1 to TRBJ2-1; TRBD2 agrees at 7 bases. The J segment lost 8 bases and the V segment lost 4 bases, leaving 18 bases of the junction unmatched. Germline V lookup: CDR1 SGHRS, CDR2 YFSETQ. This CDR3 region has 17 residues. CDR3 sequence (DNA): TGCGCCAGCAGCCTAATACGACTGGGAGTTGGGGGGGATGAGCAGTTCTTC. Protein sequence: CASSLIRLGVGGDEQFF.

This clone showed up just a few times. The V call is TRBV19, the J call TRBJ1-2; TRBD1 is a possible D gene (6 bases). Germline-derived CDR1 and CDR2 are LNHDA and SQIVND (reference sequence). The CDR3 runs to 14 residues. V was shortened by 7 bases and J by 1 base, with 13 bases between the two germline ends. CDR3 nucleotides: TGTGCCAGTACCGGACAGAATTTTAACTATGGCTACACCTTC. It codes for CASTGQNFNYGYTF.

CDR3 residues: CASSLRLAGEGRKYF. The DNA of the CDR3 is TGTGCCAGCAGTTTAAGACTAGCGGGGGAGGGAAGGAAGTACTTC. The chain joins TRBV28 to TRBJ2-7, with 12 bases lining up with TRBD2. The CDR3 runs 15 residues. J lost 11 bases, V lost 2 bases, and 10 bases had no gene match. Germline CDR1 is MDHEN and CDR2 is SYDVKM. The variable domain in full, with the rest retrieved from reference TRBV28 and TRBJ2-7, is DVKVTQSSRYLVKRTGEKVFLECVQDMDHENMFWYRQDPGLGLRLIYFSYDVKMKEKGDIPEGYSVSREKKERFSLILESASTNQTSMYLCASSLRLAGEGRKYFGPGTRLTVT.

The chain uses TRBV5-1 and TRBJ2-3; unclear D gene. The CDR3 covers 16 residues. V lost 1 base to trimming and J lost 1 base, with 13 bases between them. Germline-derived CDR1 and CDR2 are SGHRS and YFSETQ. The CDR3 sequence: CASSLNRWSGTDTQYF. The CDR3 nucleotides read TGCGCCAGCAGCTTGAATAGGTGGAGTGGCACAGATACGCAGTATTTT.

The gene calls are TRBV10-3 and TRBJ2-2; 11 nucleotides align to TRBD2. The V and J ends lost 4 bases and 3 bases, in that order; junction bases with no gene match: 13. There are 19 residues in the CDR3. CDR1 and CDR2 from the germline V gene are ENHRY and SYGVKD. The CDR3 loop is CAISAGATGTSGYTGELFF. CDR3 DNA: TGTGCCATCAGTGCCGGGGCTACCGGGACTAGCGGATACACCGGGGAGCTGTTTTTT.

CDR3 loop: CASSLKTGGHGYTF. The CDR3 region has the DNA TGTGCCAGCAGCCTCAAGACAGGGGGCCATGGCTACACCTTC. V is TRBV7-2 and J is TRBJ1-2; TRBD1 aligns across 10 bases. The trim removed 5 bases at V and 6 bases at J, leaving 6 bases unmatched. Germline CDR1 SGHTA, CDR2 FQGNSA. The CDR3 length is 14 residues.

The V gene is TRBV5-4, the J gene TRBJ2-7; D gene unclear. The CDR3 spans 13 residues. Trimming shortened V by 0 bases and J by 0 bases, and 4 bases separated the two germline ends. CDR1 SGHNT and CDR2 YYREEE come from the germline V gene (reference sequence). CDR3 in DNA: TGTGCCAGCAGCTTGGGTTCCTCCTACGAGCAGTACTTC. Amino acid sequence: CASSLGSSYEQYF.

V is TRBV12-5 and J is TRBJ2-1; TRBD2 matches at 14 bases. CDR3 length equals 19 residues. V was pared by 6 bases and J by 1 base, with 11 bases of the junction left unmatched. From germline, CDR1 is LGHNT and CDR2 FRNRAP. CDR3 amino acids: CASGKTPGLAGVSYNEQFF. CDR3 coding DNA: TGTGCTAGTGGCAAAACACCGGGACTAGCGGGAGTATCCTACAATGAGCAGTTCTTC.

V gene TRBV11-3 combines with J gene TRBJ2-3; D possibly corresponds to TRBD2 (6 bases). CDR1 and CDR2 (germline): SGHNT, YENEEA. With 5 bases removed from V and 0 bases from J, the gap between germline ends came to 12 bases. The CDR3 totals 15 residues. The chain's CDR3 is CASSNEGTSTDTQYF. DNA for the CDR3: TGTGCCAGCAGCAACGAAGGGACTAGCACAGATACGCAGTATTTT.

V and J are TRBV5-6 and TRBJ1-4, with D possibly being TRBD1 (6 bases). Germline values: CDR1 SGHDT, CDR2 YYEEEE. V shed 4 bases and J shed 5 bases, with 18 bases lying between them. This CDR3 has 16 amino acids. The CDR3 sequence is CASSTLRQALNEKLFF. The CDR3 DNA reads as TGTGCCAGCAGCACCTTACGACAGGCACTAAATGAAAAACTGTTTTTT.

This chain connects TRBV29-1 to TRBJ1-2; possibly TRBD1 for D (5 bases). V lost 5 bases to trimming and J lost 4 bases, with 17 bases between them. The CDR3 runs 14 residues. The germline V gene has CDR1 SQVTM and CDR2 ANQGSEA. Here the CDR3 reads CSVLKGPSPYGYTF. The CDR3, as DNA: TGCAGCGTTTTGAAGGGACCGAGCCCCTATGGCTACACCTTC.

The chain uses TRBV27 and TRBJ1-1; 7 nucleotides agree with TRBD1. V gave up 6 bases and J gave up 2 bases; unmatched junction bases: 12. The CDR3 has 16 residues. Germline values: CDR1 MNHEY, CDR2 SMNVEV (reference sequence). The CDR3 bases are TGTGCCAGCAGCCGATATTTGGGACAGTTTAACACTGAAGCTTTCTTT. It yields the protein CASSRYLGQFNTEAFF.

This sequence joins TRBV2 and TRBJ2-3; 14 nucleotides line up with TRBD2. The V and J ends lost 7 bases and 3 bases, in that order; junction bases with no gene match: 12. Germline assignment: CDR1 SNHLY and CDR2 FYNNEI. CDR3 size: 18 residues. As DNA, the CDR3 is TGTGCCAGCAACAAAATGACTAGCGGGAGGGCGGGTACAGATACGCAGTATTTT. It yields the protein CASNKMTSGRAGTDTQYF.